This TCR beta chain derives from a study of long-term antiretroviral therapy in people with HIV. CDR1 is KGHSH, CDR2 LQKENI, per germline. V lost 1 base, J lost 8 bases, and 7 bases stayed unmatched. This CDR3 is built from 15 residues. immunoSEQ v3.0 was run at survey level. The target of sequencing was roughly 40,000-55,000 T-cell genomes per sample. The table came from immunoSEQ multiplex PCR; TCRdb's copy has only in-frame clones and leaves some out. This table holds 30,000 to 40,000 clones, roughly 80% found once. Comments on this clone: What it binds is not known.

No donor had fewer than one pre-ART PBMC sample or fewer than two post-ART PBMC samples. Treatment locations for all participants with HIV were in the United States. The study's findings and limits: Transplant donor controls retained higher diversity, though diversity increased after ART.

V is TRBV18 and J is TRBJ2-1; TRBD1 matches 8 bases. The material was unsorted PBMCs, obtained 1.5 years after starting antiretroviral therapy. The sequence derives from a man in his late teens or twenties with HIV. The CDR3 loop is CASSPRQDRVDEQFF. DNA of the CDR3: TGTGCCAGCTCACCACGACAGGACAGGGTTGATGAGCAGTTCTTC.